This TCR beta chain is drawn from a study of CD8+ T cells in alopecia areata. Overall study context: Among treated patients, oral tofacitinib was administered at 5 to 10 mg twice daily.

This clone was seen a few times. Its antigen is not identified. Following RNA extraction, reverse transcription yielded cDNA that acted as the sequencing template. TCRdb's table, derived via immunoSEQ multiplex PCR, lists solely in-frame clones and lacks some. The table records some 200,000 clones, around 50% of them present only once. CDR3 length equals 20 residues. Deletions cut 4 bases from V and 7 bases from J, with 32 bases between. Per the germline V gene, CDR1 is PRHDT and CDR2 is FYEKMQ (reference sequence). Study-wide points: Mice showed clearer TCR sharing than patients did, a gap that was possibly HLA-related. Clonality in lesional scalp, especially alopecia totalis/universalis, exceeded that of normal scalp.

This specimen was CD4+ T cells sorted from blood, taken at week 0. The V gene is TRBV13, the J gene TRBJ1-3; D is perhaps TRBD1 (6 bases). The receptor was derived from a human donor with alopecia areata. The CDR3 DNA is TGTGCCAGCAGCTCTACTTCGGGGGCTACCAGAGGGGACCCAGGGAACACCATATATTTT. Translation: CASSSTSGATRGDPGNTIYF.